This T cell receptor (beta chain) was sequenced in a study of early T cells in non-severe SARS-CoV-2 infection. For the study at large: Sequencing targeted bulk RNA from unsorted whole blood, leaving chains unpaired. Study conclusions and caveats: Sequences matched to VDJdb favored anti-spike CD8 responses, while private and CD4 specificities were missed.

This clonotype has a handful of counts. What it binds is unknown. Unique molecular identifier tags were affixed to discrete cDNA molecules. TCRdb analysed the 5' RACE reads with MiXCR anew, one entry per CDR3 protein. Here the sample spans 70,000 or so distinct CDR3 sequences, roughly a tenth being singletons. The germline CDR1 and CDR2 sequences are MDHEN and SYDVKM. The CDR3 is 16 amino acids. V trimming: 3 bases; J trimming: 4 bases; junction bases outside the gene matches: 10. The source material was whole blood. The genes are TRBV28 and TRBJ2-3; 7 positions agree with TRBD2. The receptor's source is an adult who was a healthcare worker with PCR-confirmed SARS-CoV-2 infection or an uninfected control (not recorded which). The CDR3 bases are TGTGCCAGCAGTTTTGCTTCGGGAGGCCGCCCAGATACGCAGTATTTT. Encoded protein: CASSFASGGRPDTQYF.